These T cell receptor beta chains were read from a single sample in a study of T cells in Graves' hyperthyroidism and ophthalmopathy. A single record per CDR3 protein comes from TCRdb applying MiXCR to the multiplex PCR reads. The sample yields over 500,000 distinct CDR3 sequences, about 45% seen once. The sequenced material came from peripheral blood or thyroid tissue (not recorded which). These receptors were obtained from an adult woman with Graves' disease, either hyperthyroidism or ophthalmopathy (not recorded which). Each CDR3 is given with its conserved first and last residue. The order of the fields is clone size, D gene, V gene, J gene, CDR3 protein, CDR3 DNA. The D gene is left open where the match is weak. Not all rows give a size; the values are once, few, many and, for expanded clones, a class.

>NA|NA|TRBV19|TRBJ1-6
CASRHRIGTLHF
TGTGCCAGTAGACATCGGATAGGAACCCTCCACTTT
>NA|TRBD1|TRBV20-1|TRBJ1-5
CSARVTGGQNQPQHF
TGCAGTGCTAGAGTTACAGGGGGGCAAAATCAGCCCCAGCATTTT
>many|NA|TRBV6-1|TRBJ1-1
CASAFDRGGQAFF
TGTGCCAGCGCATTTGATAGGGGTGGCCAAGCTTTCTTT
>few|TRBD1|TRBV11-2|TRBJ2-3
CASSLAPQGPSTDTQYF
TGTGCCAGCAGCTTAGCACCACAGGGGCCTAGCACAGATACGCAGTATTTT
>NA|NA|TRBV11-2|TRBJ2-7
CASSPNGGRAGEQYF
TGTGCCAGCAGCCCGAACGGGGGAAGGGCCGGCGAGCAGTACTTC
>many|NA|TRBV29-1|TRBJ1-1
CSAERGGNTEAFF
TGCAGCGCCGAACGGGGGGGAAACACTGAAGCTTTCTTT
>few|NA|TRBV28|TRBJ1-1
CASSFAEEDTEAFF
TGTGCCAGCAGTTTCGCCGAGGAGGACACTGAAGCTTTCTTT
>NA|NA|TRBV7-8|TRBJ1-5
CASSLDRDGQPQHF
TGTGCCAGCAGCTTAGACAGGGACGGACAGCCCCAGCATTTT
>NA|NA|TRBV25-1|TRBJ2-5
CASSEFEGPGETQYF
TGTGCCAGCAGTGAATTTGAGGGCCCTGGGGAGACCCAGTACTTC
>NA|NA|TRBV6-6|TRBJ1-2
CASSLGQHNYGYTF
TGTGCCAGCAGTCTAGGACAGCATAACTATGGCTACACCTTC
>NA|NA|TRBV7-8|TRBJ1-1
CASSLRRTEAFF
TGTGCCAGCAGCTTAAGGAGGACTGAAGCTTTCTTT
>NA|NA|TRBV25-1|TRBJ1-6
CASMYDSCPF
TGTGCCAGCATGTATGACAGCTGTCCCTTT
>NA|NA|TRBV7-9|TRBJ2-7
CASSLVRDHEQYF
TGTGCCAGCAGCTTAGTGCGCGACCACGAGCAGTACTTC
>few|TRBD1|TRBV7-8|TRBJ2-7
CATGTAREQYF
TGTGCCACCGGGACAGCGCGGGAGCAGTACTTC
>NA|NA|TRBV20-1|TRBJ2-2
CSASRTGELFF
TGCAGTGCTAGTCGGACCGGGGAGCTGTTTTTT
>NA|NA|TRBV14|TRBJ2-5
CASSQRQIQETQYF
TGTGCCAGCAGCCAAAGACAAATCCAAGAGACCCAGTACTTC
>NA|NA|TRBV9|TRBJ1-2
CASRGWGGFANYGYTF
TGTGCCAGCAGGGGTTGGGGGGGCTTCGCTAACTATGGCTACACCTTC
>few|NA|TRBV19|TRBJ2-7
CAGSIGRSSYEQYF
TGTGCCGGTAGTATAGGCAGGTCATCCTACGAGCAGTACTTC